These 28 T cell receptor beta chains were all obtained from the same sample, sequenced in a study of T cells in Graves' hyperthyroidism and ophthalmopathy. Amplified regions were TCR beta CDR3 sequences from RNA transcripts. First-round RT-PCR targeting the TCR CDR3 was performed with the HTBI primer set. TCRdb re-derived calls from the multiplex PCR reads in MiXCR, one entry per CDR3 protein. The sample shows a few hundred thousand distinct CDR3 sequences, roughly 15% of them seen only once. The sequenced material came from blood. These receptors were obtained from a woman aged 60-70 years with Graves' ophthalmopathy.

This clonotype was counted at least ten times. In DNA, the CDR3 is TGTGCCAGCAGCCAACCCACCAGGGATGAGCAGTTCTTC. Its translation: CASSQPTRDEQFF. The chain recombines TRBV3-1 with TRBJ2-1; D is perhaps TRBD1 (5 bases). CDR3 length: 13 amino acids. Germline CDR1 is LGHDT and CDR2 is YNNKEL (reference sequence). V lost 2 bases and J lost 8, with 10 bases in between.

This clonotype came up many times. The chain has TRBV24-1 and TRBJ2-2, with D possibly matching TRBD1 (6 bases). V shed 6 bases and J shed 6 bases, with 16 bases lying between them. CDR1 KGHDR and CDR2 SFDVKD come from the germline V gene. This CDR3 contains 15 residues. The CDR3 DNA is TGTGCCACCAGTAAACGACAGGAAGTTCCCGGGGAGCTGTTTTTT. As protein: CATSKRQEVPGELFF.

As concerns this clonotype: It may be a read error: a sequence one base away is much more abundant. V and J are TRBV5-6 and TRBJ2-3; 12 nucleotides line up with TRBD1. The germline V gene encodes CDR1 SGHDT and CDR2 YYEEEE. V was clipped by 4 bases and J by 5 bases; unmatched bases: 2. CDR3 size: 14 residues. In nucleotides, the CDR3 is TGTGCCAGCAGCGGGACAGGGGGCATAGATACGCAGTATTTT. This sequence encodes CASSGTGGIDTQYF.

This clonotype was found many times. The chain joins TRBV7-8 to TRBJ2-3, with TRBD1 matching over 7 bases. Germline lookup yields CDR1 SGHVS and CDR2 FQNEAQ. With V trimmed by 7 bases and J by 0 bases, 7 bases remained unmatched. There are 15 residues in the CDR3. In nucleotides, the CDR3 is TGTGCCAGCAACCTCGACAGGGTTAGCACAGATACGCAGTATTTT. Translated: CASNLDRVSTDTQYF.

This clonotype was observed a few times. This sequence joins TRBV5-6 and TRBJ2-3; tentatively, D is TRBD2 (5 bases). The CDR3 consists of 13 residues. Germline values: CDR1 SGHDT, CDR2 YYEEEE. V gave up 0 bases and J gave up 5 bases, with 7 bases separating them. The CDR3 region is CASSLGEQDTQYF. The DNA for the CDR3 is TGTGCCAGCAGCTTGGGGGAGCAAGATACGCAGTATTTT.

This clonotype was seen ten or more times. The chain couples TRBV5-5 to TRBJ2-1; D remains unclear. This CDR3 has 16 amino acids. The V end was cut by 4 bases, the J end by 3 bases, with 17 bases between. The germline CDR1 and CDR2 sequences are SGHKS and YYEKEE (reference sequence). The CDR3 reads CASSPNIYSFYNEQFF. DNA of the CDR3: TGTGCCAGCAGCCCCAACATCTACTCGTTCTACAATGAGCAGTTCTTC.

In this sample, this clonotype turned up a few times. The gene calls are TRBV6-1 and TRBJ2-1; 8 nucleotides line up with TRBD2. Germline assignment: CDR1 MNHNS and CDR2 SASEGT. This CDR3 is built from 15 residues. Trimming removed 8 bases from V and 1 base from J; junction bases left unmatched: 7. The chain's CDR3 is CASSRGGPSYNEQFF. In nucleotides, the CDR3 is TGTGCCAGCTCCCGGGGGGGCCCTTCCTACAATGAGCAGTTCTTC.

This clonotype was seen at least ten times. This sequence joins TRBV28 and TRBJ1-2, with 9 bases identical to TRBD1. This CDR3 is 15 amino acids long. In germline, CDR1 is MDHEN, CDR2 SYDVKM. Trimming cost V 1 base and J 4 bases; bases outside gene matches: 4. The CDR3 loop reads CASSLLTGGTYGYTF. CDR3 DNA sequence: TGTGCCAGCAGTTTATTGACAGGGGGGACCTATGGCTACACCTTC.

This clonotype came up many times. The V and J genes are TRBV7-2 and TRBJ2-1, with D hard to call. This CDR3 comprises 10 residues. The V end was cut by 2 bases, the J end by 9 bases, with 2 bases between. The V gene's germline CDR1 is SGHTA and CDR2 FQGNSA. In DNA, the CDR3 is TGTGCCAGCAGCTTATTTGAGCAGTTCTTC. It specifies CASSLFEQFF.

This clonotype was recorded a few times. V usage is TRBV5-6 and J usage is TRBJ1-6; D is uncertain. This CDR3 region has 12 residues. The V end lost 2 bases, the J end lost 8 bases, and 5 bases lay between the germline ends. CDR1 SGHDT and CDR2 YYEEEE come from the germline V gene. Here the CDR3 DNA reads TGTGCCAGCAGCTTTCGAGATTCACCCCTCCACTTT. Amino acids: CASSFRDSPLHF.

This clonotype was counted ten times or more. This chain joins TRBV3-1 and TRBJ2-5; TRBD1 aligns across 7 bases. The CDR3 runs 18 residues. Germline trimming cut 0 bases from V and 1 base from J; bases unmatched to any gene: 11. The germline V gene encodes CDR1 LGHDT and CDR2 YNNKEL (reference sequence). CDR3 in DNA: TGTGCCAGCAGCCAAGATCGGAGGACAGGTGACGTCCAAGAGACCCAGTACTTC. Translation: CASSQDRRTGDVQETQYF.

The CDR3 nucleotides read TGTGCCAGCAGTCCCGGGACAGGGAGAGGCTACGAGCAGTACTTC. This gives the protein CASSPGTGRGYEQYF. The chain carries TRBV27 and TRBJ2-7; 9 bases are a match to TRBD1. The CDR3 is 15 amino acids. Germline V gene sequence: CDR1 MNHEY, CDR2 SMNVEV (reference sequence). The V segment lost 5 bases and the J segment 3 bases; nucleotides outside the gene matches: 8.

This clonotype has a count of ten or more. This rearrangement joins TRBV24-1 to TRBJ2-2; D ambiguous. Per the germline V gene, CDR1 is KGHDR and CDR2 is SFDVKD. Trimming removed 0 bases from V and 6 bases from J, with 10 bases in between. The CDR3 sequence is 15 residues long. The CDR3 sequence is CATSDLLEESGELFF. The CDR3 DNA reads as TGTGCCACCAGTGATTTGCTCGAAGAATCCGGGGAGCTGTTTTTT.

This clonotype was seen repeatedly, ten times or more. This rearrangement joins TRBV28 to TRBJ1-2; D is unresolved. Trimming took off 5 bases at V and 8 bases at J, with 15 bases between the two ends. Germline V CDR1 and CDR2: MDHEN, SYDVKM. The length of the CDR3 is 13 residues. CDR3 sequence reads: CASSLRRALGYTF. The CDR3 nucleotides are TGTGCCAGCAGTCTGCGGAGGGCGTTGGGCTACACCTTC.

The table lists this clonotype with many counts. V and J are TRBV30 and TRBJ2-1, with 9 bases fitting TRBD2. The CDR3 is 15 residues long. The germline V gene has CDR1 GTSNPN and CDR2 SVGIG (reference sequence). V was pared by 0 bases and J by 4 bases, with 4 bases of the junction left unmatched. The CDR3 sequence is CAWSVGSGGYNEQFF. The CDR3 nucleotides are TGTGCCTGGAGTGTCGGTAGCGGGGGATACAATGAGCAGTTCTTC.

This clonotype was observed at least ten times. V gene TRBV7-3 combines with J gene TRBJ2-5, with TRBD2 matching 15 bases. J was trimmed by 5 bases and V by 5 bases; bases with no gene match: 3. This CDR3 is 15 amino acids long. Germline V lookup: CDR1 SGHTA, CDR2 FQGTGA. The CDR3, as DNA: TGTGCCAGCAGCCCAGGACTAGCGGGAGGGGAGACCCAGTACTTC. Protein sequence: CASSPGLAGGETQYF. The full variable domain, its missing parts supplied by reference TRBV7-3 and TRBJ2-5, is GAGVSQTPSNKVTEKGKYVELRCDPISGHTALYWYRQSLGQGPEFLIYFQGTGAADDSGLPNDRFFAVRPEGSVSTLKIQRTERGDSAVYLCASSPGLAGGETQYFGPGTRLLVL.

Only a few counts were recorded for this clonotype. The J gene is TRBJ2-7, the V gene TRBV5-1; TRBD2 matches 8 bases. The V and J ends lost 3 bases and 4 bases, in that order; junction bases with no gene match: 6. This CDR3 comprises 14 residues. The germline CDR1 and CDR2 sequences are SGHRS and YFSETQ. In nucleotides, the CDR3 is TGCGCCAGCAGCTACCAGGGACTAGAGTACGAGCAGTACTTC. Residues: CASSYQGLEYEQYF.

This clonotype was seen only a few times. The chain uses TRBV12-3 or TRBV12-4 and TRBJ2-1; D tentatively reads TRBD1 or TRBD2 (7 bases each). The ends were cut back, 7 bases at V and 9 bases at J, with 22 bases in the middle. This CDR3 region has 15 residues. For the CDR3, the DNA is TGTGCCAGCACCCGGGGGAGGGGGCGAATAACTGAGCAGTTCTTC. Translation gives CASTRGRGRITEQFF.

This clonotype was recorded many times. DNA of the CDR3: TGTGCCAGCAACCCTGCGGGAATGGTGGATACGCAGTATTTT. Residues: CASNPAGMVDTQYF. This chain uses TRBV12-3 or TRBV12-4 with TRBJ2-3; D perhaps matches TRBD2 (6 bases). The CDR3 length is 14 residues. Trimming took off 7 bases at V and 6 bases at J, with 17 bases between the two ends.

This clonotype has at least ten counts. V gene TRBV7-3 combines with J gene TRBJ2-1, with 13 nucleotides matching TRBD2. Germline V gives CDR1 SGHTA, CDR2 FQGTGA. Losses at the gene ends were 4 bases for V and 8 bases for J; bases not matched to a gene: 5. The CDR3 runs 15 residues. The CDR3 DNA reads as TGTGCCAGCAGCTCCGGACTAGCGGGAGTCCATGAGCAGTTCTTC. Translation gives CASSSGLAGVHEQFF. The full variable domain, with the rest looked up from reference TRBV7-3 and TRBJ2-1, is GAGVSQTPSNKVTEKGKYVELRCDPISGHTALYWYRQSLGQGPEFLIYFQGTGAADDSGLPNDRFFAVRPEGSVSTLKIQRTERGDSAVYLCASSSGLAGVHEQFFGPGTRLTVL.

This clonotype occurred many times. The CDR3: CASGEQDRVWNYGYTF. CDR3 DNA: TGTGCCAGCGGGGAACAGGACAGGGTTTGGAACTATGGCTACACCTTC. This chain connects TRBV6-1 to TRBJ1-2; TRBD1 matches 8 bases. Germline trimming cut 8 bases from V and 2 bases from J; bases unmatched to any gene: 13. Germline-derived CDR1 and CDR2 are MNHNS and SASEGT. This CDR3 is built from 16 residues.

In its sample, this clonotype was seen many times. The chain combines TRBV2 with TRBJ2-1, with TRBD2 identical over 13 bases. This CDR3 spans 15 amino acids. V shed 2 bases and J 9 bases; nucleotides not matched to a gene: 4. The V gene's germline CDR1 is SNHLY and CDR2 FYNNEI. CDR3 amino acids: CASSETSGRAGEQFF. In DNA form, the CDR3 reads TGTGCCAGCAGTGAAACTAGCGGGAGGGCGGGTGAGCAGTTCTTC.

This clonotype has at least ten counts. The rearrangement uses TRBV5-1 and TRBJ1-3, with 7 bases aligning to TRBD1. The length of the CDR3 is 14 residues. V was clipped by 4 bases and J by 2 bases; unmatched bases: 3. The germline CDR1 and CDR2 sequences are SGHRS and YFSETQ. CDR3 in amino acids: CASSMGTAGNTIYF. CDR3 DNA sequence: TGCGCCAGCAGCATGGGGACAGCTGGAAACACCATATATTTT. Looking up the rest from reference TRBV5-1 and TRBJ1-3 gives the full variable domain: KAGVTQTPRYLIKTRGQQVTLSCSPISGHRSVSWYQQTPGQGLQFLFEYFSETQRNKGNFPGRFSGRQFSNSRSEMNVSTLELGDSALYLCASSMGTAGNTIYFGEGSWLTVV.

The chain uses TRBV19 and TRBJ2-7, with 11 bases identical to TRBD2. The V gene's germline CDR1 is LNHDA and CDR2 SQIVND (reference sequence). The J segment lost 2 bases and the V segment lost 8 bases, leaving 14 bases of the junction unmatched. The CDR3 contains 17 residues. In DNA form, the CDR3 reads TGTGCCAGTTCCCCCGCCCCCGGGACTAGCGGTCCCTACGAGCAGTACTTC. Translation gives CASSPAPGTSGPYEQYF. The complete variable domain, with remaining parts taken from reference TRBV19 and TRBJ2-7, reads DGGITQSPKYLFRKEGQNVTLSCEQNLNHDAMYWYRQDPGQGLRLIYYSQIVNDFQKGDIAEGYSVSREKKESFPLTVTSAQKNPTAFYLCASSPAPGTSGPYEQYFGPGTRLTVT.

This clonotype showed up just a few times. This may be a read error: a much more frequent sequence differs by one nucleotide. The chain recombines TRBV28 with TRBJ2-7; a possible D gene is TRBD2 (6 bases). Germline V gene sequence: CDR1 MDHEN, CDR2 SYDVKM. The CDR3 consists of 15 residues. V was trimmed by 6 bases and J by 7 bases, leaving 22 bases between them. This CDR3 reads CASSTLDGGLWEQYF. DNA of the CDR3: TGTGCCAGCAGCACCTTGGACGGGGGACTGTGGGAGCAGTACTTC.

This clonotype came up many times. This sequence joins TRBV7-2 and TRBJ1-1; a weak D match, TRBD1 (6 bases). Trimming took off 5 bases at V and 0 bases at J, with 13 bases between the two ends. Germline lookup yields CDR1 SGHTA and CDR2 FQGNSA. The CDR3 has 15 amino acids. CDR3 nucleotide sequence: TGTGCCAGCAGCCCTGGACAGACCATGAACACTGAAGCTTTCTTT. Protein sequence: CASSPGQTMNTEAFF.

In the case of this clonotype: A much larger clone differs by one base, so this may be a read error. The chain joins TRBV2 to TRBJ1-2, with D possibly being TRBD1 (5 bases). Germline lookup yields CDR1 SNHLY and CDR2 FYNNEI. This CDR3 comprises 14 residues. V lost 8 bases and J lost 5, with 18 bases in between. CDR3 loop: CASRGVSLFYGYTF. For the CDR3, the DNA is TGTGCCAGCCGAGGGGTCAGCCTTTTTTATGGCTACACCTTC.

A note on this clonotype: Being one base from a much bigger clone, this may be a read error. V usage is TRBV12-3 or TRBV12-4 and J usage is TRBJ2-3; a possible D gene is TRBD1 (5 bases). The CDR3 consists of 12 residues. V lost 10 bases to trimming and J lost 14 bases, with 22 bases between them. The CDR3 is CANSLDTPWLYF. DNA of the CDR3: TGTGCCAACAGCTTGGACACGCCGTGGTTGTATTTT.